The 21 T cell receptor beta chains below all came from one sample that was sequenced in a study of blood T cell repertoires in COVID-19. TCRdb's table, derived via immunoSEQ multiplex PCR, lists solely in-frame clones and lacks some. The sample has roughly 400,000 clones, 88% seen once. The material sequenced was PBMCs or T cells enriched from blood (not recorded which). The receptors stem from a middle-aged woman with acute COVID-19.

The chain employs TRBV30 and TRBJ1-1; tentative D call: TRBD1 (5 bases). The CDR3 runs 11 residues. The germline CDR1 and CDR2 sequences are GTSNPN and SVGIG (reference sequence). Trimming took 1 base from V and 8 from J, leaving 8 bases between them. The CDR3 DNA reads TGTGCCTGGAGTGGACAGATAGAAGCTTTCTTT. It yields the protein CAWSGQIEAFF.

In nucleotides, the CDR3 is TGTGCCAGCAGCCTCACCGGACAGGGCATTGGCGCCCCCACTGAAGCTTTCTTT. This encodes CASSLTGQGIGAPTEAFF. The V and J genes are TRBV3-1 (or the pseudogene TRBV3-2) and TRBJ1-1, with 8 bases lining up with TRBD1. Unmatched junction bases numbered 17, after V lost 4 bases and J lost 4 bases. This CDR3 spans 18 amino acids. Germline CDR1 and CDR2: LGHDT and YNNKEL (reference sequence).

The V call is TRBV6-2 or TRBV6-3, the J call TRBJ1-2, with 9 bases identical to TRBD1. The germline V gene encodes CDR1 MNHEY and CDR2 SVGEGT. The trim removed 3 bases at V and 8 bases at J, leaving 10 bases unmatched. The CDR3 spans 15 residues. The CDR3 spells CASSYPGQGILGYTF. The DNA for the CDR3 is TGTGCCAGCAGTTATCCGGGACAGGGTATTTTAGGCTACACCTTC.

The J gene is TRBJ1-2, the V gene TRBV12-3 or TRBV12-4; perhaps TRBD1 as D (6 bases). Trimming removed 6 bases from V and 6 bases from J, with 14 bases in between. The CDR3 has 13 residues. The CDR3 bases are TGTGCCAGCAGGCCCGTCCAGGGGCATGGCTACACCTTC. It encodes CASRPVQGHGYTF.

The rearrangement uses TRBV2 and TRBJ2-3, with D uncertain. Trimming removed 4 bases from V and 5 bases from J, with 7 bases in between. The CDR3 extends over 12 amino acids. Germline V gene lookup returns CDR1 SNHLY and CDR2 FYNNEI. CDR3 DNA sequence: TGTGCCAGCAGTGTTAGCCGAGATACGCAGTATTTT. Amino acids: CASSVSRDTQYF.

This rearrangement joins TRBV2 to TRBJ1-1; no firm D call. Germline V gives CDR1 SNHLY, CDR2 FYNNEI. V was shortened by 6 bases and J by 5 bases, with 13 bases between the two germline ends. This CDR3 has 13 amino acids. CDR3 amino acids: CASSAFRETEAFF. The CDR3 nucleotides are TGTGCCAGCAGCGCCTTTCGTGAGACTGAAGCTTTCTTT.

The chain links TRBV6-5 to TRBJ1-1; D may be TRBD1 (5 bases). CDR1 is MNHEY and CDR2 is SVGAGI in the germline V gene. V lost 3 bases to trimming and J lost 6 bases, with 14 bases between them. The CDR3 is 14 amino acids. CDR3 DNA sequence: TGTGCCAGCAGTTATCGTGGGGGGAGTGCTGAAGCTTTCTTT. It translates to CASSYRGGSAEAFF.

This chain uses TRBV9 with TRBJ2-3, with 13 bases that match TRBD2. V gave up 0 bases and J gave up 3 bases; unmatched junction bases: 7. Germline-derived CDR1 and CDR2 are SGDLS and YYNGEE. This CDR3 region has 18 residues. The CDR3 DNA is TGTGCCAGCAGCGTAGCACTAGCGGGGGGGACCCGGACAGATACGCAGTATTTT. Translation: CASSVALAGGTRTDTQYF. The entire variable domain, with the rest obtained from reference TRBV9 and TRBJ2-3, is as follows: DSGVTQTPKHLITATGQRVTLRCSPRSGDLSVYWYQQSLDQGLQFLIQYYNGEERAKGNILERFSAQQFPDLHSELNLSSLELGDSALYFCASSVALAGGTRTDTQYFGPGTRLTVL.

The chain combines TRBV18 with TRBJ2-5; tentative D call: TRBD1 (6 bases). The CDR3 consists of 15 residues. With 6 bases removed from V and 2 bases from J, the gap between germline ends came to 16 bases. Germline assignment: CDR1 KGHSH and CDR2 LQKENI. The CDR3: CASSPQGSIQETQYF. The CDR3 region has the DNA TGTGCCAGCTCGCCGCAGGGGTCGATACAAGAGACCCAGTACTTC.

The chain links TRBV6-5 to TRBJ2-2; TRBD1 might be the D (6 bases). The CDR3 length is 14 residues. CDR1 is MNHEY, CDR2 SVGAGI, per germline. Trimming left V 7 bases short and J 4 bases short, with 13 bases between. The DNA of the CDR3 is TGTGCCAGCATGGGAGAAGGGGGCACCGGGGAGCTGTTTTTT. Protein product: CASMGEGGTGELFF.

The rearrangement uses TRBV27 and TRBJ1-1, with TRBD1 identical over 8 bases. This CDR3 contains 16 residues. The ends lost 4 bases at V and 1 base at J; junction bases unmatched: 8. From germline, CDR1 is MNHEY and CDR2 SMNVEV (reference sequence). CDR3 nucleotide sequence: TGTGCCAGCAGTTCCTCAGGGGGCTGGAGGAACACTGAAGCTTTCTTT. Translation gives CASSSSGGWRNTEAFF.

The V gene is TRBV21-1, the J gene TRBJ1-6. TRBV21-1 is recorded as a pseudogene. This CDR3 spans 15 amino acids. The chain's CDR3 is CASSKNYVEDSPLHF. The CDR3 nucleotides read TGTGCCAGCAGCAAAAATTACGTCGAGGATTCACCCCTCCACTTT.

The chain combines TRBV7-2 with TRBJ2-7, with TRBD2 identical over 7 bases. V dropped 7 bases and J dropped 2; count of bases not matched to a gene: 8. Germline V gene lookup returns CDR1 SGHTA and CDR2 FQGNSA. This CDR3 region has 14 residues. The CDR3 loop reads CASTHPGGTYEQYF. CDR3 sequence (DNA): TGTGCCAGCACCCACCCGGGGGGTACCTACGAGCAGTACTTC.

This clone was recorded a few times. V is TRBV4-2 and J is TRBJ1-4; D is undetermined. V shed 2 bases and J shed 0 bases, with 16 bases lying between them. The CDR3 covers 18 residues. Looked up from germline, CDR1 is LGHNA and CDR2 is YNFKEQ. The CDR3 region is CASSQIFTRTATNEKLFF. CDR3 DNA sequence: TGTGCCAGCAGCCAAATTTTCACGAGAACCGCAACTAATGAAAAACTGTTTTTT.

This chain uses TRBV3-1 (or the pseudogene TRBV3-2) with TRBJ2-7; unclear D gene. The CDR3 has 14 amino acids. V lost 1 base, J lost 2 bases, and 9 bases lay in between. Germline V gives CDR1 LGHDT, CDR2 YNNKEL (reference sequence). The CDR3 loop reads CASSQGASTYEQYF. The CDR3 DNA reads TGTGCCAGCAGCCAAGGGGCCTCAACCTACGAGCAGTACTTC.

The chain carries TRBV4-1 and TRBJ1-3; D is perhaps TRBD1 (5 bases). This CDR3 has 17 amino acids. Germline V CDR1 and CDR2: MGHRA, YSYEKL. The germline V and J ends were trimmed by 2 bases and 4 bases, with 18 bases remaining between them. As DNA, the CDR3 is TGCGCCAGCAGCCAATCATCACCGGGGGTCAAAGGAAACACCATATATTTT. Amino acid sequence: CASSQSSPGVKGNTIYF.

J is TRBJ2-2 and V is TRBV3-1 (or the pseudogene TRBV3-2); 9 nucleotides align to TRBD1. CDR1 is LGHDT, CDR2 YNNKEL, per germline (reference sequence). V was clipped by 1 base and J by 7 bases; unmatched bases: 13. The CDR3 contains 18 residues. As DNA, the CDR3 is TGTGCCAGCAGCCAAGTTACAGGGGGCGCGGAGGGGTACGGGGAGCTGTTTTTT. Residues: CASSQVTGGAEGYGELFF.

The rearrangement uses TRBV11-2 and TRBJ2-5; 9 bases are shared with TRBD1. With V trimmed by 5 bases and J by 9 bases, 10 bases remained unmatched. This CDR3 has 14 amino acids. Germline V gives CDR1 SGHAT, CDR2 FQNNGV. The CDR3 nucleotides are TGTGCCAGCAGCGATAGGGACAGGGCCAAACCCCAGTACTTC. It encodes CASSDRDRAKPQYF.

The chain links TRBV2 to TRBJ2-7, with D uncertain. CDR3 length equals 13 residues. The germline gives CDR1 SNHLY, CDR2 FYNNEI. Trimming left V 1 base short and J 1 base short, with 5 bases between. The CDR3 bases are TGTGCCAGCAGTGAAGTCCGTTCCTACGAGCAGTACTTC. This codes for CASSEVRSYEQYF.

The chain couples TRBV18 to TRBJ2-2; 9 bases are shared with TRBD1. Germline-derived CDR1 and CDR2 are KGHSH and LQKENI. V shed 6 bases, J shed 6 bases, and the junction held 5 bases outside the gene matches. This CDR3 is 14 amino acids long. CDR3 sequence: CASSLQGASGELFF. The CDR3 region has the DNA TGTGCCAGCTCCTTACAGGGGGCCTCCGGGGAGCTGTTTTTT. Full variable domain (rest looked up from reference TRBV18 and TRBJ2-2): NAGVMQNPRHLVRRRGQEARLRCSPMKGHSHVYWYRQLPEEGLKFMVYLQKENIIDESGMPKERFSAEFPKEGPSILRIQQVVRGDSAAYFCASSLQGASGELFFGEGSRLTVL.

This clone was counted between two and nine times. The chain employs TRBV5-3 and TRBJ1-3; D uncertain. TRBV5-3 is given ORF status, its function remaining uncertain. V lost 1 base and J lost 2, with 13 bases in between. This CDR3 has 16 residues. This CDR3 is CARSLNPRATGNTIYF. CDR3 in DNA: TGTGCCAGAAGCTTGAATCCCAGAGCGACTGGAAACACCATATATTTT.